This T cell receptor beta chain is drawn from a study of T cell responses to AZD1222 COVID-19 vaccine (dated by TCRdb to about 2021). In the study overall: TCR sequencing covered 233 trial participants: about 210 given two doses of AZD1222 and 26 given two doses of MenACWY control vaccine. Enrollment into the trials was organized by age into subgroups of 18-55, 56-69 and 70-plus years, and those subgroups contained about 150, 27 and 61 TCR-sequenced participants, respectively. Results and caveats for the whole study, not just this receptor: Reportedly, close to half of the unique spike-specific TCRs recognized epitopes lying outside the regions that are mutated in the B.1.351 and B.1.1.7 variants. Because no day 14 peak-response samples were available, the repertoires could be characterized only after the peak T cell response. In the small 56-69-year group, the increase in depth fell short of significance, most likely because of low power. CD4 TCRs associated with the vaccine covered the entire spike protein, and the dominant responses were in regions 160-218 and 743-854. Most participants were white British and females outnumbered males, and the authors suggested that clonal diversity may have been underestimated. A significant rise in spike-specific TCR breadth and depth was observed after two AZD1222 doses relative to day 0 and relative to MenACWY recipients. Only six AZD1222 recipients were SARS-CoV-2 seropositive at baseline, limiting conclusions about previously exposed vaccinees.

The time point label of this sample denotes: baseline before first vaccination. The sample's treatment or condition, from its label and the paper: meningococcal conjugate vaccine given as trial control. Vaccinee samples came from UK trials COV001 and COV002, including a single-blind randomized controlled phase 2/3 trial of AZD1222 (ChAdOx1 nCoV-19) in healthy adults. Trial participant PBMC samples were collected at day 0 and day 28 after the second dose for TCRbeta chain sequencing. Worth noting for this clone: Its antigen has not been determined. Base-call qualities are not available, and no considerably larger clone is one nucleotide away.

V lost 1 base and J lost 3 bases; the stretch between them is 9 bases long. Looking up the germline V gene yields CDR1 SQVTM and CDR2 ANQGSEA. From cysteine to phenylalanine, the CDR3 is 14 amino acids long. Of the read, only the CDR3 DNA is kept; its 42 bases are in frame from base 1. The CDR3 regions of human TCRbeta chains were analyzed by immunosequencing. Per the original workflow: Repertoire TCRs were matched against a reference library of SARS-CoV-2-specific TCRs generated with the MIRA antigen-specificity platform. Breadth was defined as the fraction of unique TCRs that were SARS-CoV-2-associated, and depth was defined as the fraction of total T cells that were SARS-CoV-2-associated. Using the MIRA data, every spike-specific TCR was mapped to the spike region that the TCR reacted to and assigned to either a CD4 or a CD8 class. Log10-transformed breadth and depth values were compared by one-way ANOVA with Sidak's multiple comparisons tests. TCRdb provides this immuneACCESS table in a form limited to in-frame rearrangements. Some clones are lacking; in checked studies, under half of them reflect an unresolved V gene, and why the rest are absent is not known. D and trimming were read from the DNA, whereas the V and J calls and clone size are those reported in that table. Across this sample there are around 160,000 clones, with 80% to 85% seen only once. The ten largest clones take up around 4.3% of the sample.

The V and J segments used are TRBV29-1 and TRBJ1-4; perhaps TRBD1 is the D gene, with 6 bases matching. This specimen consisted of peripheral blood, obtained on day 0 of MenACWY control vaccination. The TCR sequence derives from an adult in good health. The base sequence is TGCAGCGTTGAAGTCAGGGGTTCTAATGAAAAACTGTTTTTT. Its translation is CSVEVRGSNEKLFF. Beyond the CDR3, the reference TRBV29-1 and TRBJ1-4 genes provide the residues; the full variable domain reads: SAVISQKPSRDICQRGTSLTIQCQVDSQVTMMFWYRQQPGQSLTLIATANQGSEATYESGFVIDKFPISRPNLTFSTLTVSNMSPEDSSIYLCSVEVRGSNEKLFFGSGTQLSVL.